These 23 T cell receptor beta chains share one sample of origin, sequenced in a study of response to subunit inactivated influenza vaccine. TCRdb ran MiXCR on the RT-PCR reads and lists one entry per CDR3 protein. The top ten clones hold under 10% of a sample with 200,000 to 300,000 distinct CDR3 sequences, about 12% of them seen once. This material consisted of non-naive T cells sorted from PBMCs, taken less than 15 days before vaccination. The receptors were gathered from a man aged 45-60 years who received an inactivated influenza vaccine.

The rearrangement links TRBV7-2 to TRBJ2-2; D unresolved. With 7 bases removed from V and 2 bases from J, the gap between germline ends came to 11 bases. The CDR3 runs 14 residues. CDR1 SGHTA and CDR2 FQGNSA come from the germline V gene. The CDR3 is CASTTQANTGELFF. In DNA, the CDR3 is TGTGCCAGCACCACTCAGGCCAACACCGGGGAGCTGTTTTTT.

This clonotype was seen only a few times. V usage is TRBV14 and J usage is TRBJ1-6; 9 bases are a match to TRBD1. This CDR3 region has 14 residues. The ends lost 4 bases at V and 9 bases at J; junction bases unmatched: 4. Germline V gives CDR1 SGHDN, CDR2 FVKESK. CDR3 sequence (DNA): TGTGCCAGCAGCCTTCGGGGACAGGGTTCACCCCTCCACTTT. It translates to CASSLRGQGSPLHF.

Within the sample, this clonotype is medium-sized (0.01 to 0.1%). DNA for the CDR3: TGCAGTGCTAGAGAGGACAGGGGCTCAGAAGTCACCGGGGAGCTGTTTTTT. This sequence encodes CSAREDRGSEVTGELFF. The chain joins TRBV20-1 to TRBJ2-2; 9 bases are a match to TRBD1. The length of the CDR3 is 17 residues. After removal of 0 bases from V and 4 bases from J, the junction contained 9 bases not matched to a gene. Looked up from germline, CDR1 is DFQATT and CDR2 is SNEGSKA (reference sequence).

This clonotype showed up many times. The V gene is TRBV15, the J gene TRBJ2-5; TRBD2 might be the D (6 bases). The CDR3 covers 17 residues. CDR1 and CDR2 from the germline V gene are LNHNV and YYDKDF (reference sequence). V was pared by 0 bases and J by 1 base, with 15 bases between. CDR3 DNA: TGTGCCACCAGCAGAGATTACCCCCTAGCGACCCAAGAGACCCAGTACTTC. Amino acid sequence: CATSRDYPLATQETQYF.

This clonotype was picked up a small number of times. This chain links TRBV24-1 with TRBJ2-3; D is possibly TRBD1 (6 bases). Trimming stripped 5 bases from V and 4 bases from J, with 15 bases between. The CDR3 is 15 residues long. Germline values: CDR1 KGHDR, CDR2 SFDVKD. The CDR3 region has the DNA TGTGCCACCAGTGCCCCCAACAGGGAACCAGATACGCAGTATTTT. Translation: CATSAPNREPDTQYF.

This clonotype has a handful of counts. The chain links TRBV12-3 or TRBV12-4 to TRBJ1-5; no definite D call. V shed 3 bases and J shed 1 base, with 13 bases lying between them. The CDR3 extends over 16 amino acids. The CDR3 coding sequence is TGTGCCAGCAGTTTTCGCTCAGGACTAAGCAATCAGCCCCAGCATTTT. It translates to CASSFRSGLSNQPQHF.

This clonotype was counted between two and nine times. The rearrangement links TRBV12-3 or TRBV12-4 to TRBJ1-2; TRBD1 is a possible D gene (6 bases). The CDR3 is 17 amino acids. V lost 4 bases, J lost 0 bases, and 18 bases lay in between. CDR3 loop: CASSYGISQGPNYGYTF. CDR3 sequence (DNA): TGTGCCAGCAGTTACGGGATTTCACAGGGCCCTAACTATGGCTACACCTTC.

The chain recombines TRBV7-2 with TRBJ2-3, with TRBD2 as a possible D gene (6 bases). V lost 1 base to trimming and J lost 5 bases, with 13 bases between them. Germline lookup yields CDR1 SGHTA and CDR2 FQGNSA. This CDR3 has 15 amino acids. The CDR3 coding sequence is TGTGCCAGCAGCTTAGGAGGAGGGGTGAGAGATACGCAGTATTTT. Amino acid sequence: CASSLGGGVRDTQYF. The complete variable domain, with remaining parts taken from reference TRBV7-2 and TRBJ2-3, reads GAGVSQSPSNKVTEKGKDVELRCDPISGHTALYWYRQSLGQGLEFLIYFQGNSAPDKSGLPSDRFSAERTGGSVSTLTIQRTQQEDSAVYLCASSLGGGVRDTQYFGPGTRLTVL.

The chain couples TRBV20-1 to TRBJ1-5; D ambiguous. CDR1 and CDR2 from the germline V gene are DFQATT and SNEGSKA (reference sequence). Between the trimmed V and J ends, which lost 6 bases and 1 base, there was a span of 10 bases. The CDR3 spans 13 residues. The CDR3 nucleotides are TGCAGTGCGGCTGGGGTAAGCAATCAGCCCCAGCATTTT. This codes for CSAAGVSNQPQHF.

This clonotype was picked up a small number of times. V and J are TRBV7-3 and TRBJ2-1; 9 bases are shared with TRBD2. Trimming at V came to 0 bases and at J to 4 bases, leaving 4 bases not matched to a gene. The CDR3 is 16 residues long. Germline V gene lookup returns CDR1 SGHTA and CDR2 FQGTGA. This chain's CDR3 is CASSLTPSGVYNEQFF. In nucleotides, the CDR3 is TGTGCCAGCAGCTTAACTCCTAGCGGGGTATACAATGAGCAGTTCTTC.

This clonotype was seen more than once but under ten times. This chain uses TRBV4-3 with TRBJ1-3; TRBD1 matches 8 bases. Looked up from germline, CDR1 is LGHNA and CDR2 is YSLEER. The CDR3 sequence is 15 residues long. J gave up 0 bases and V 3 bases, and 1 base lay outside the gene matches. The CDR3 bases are TGCGCCAGCAGCCAGGACAGGGCCTCTGGAAACACCATATATTTT. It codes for CASSQDRASGNTIYF.

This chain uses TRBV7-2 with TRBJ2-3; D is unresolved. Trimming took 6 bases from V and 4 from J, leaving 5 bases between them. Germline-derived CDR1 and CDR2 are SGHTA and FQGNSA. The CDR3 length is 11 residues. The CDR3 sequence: CASRASDTQYF. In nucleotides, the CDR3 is TGTGCCAGCAGAGCGTCAGATACGCAGTATTTT. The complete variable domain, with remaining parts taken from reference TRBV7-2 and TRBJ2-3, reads GAGVSQSPSNKVTEKGKDVELRCDPISGHTALYWYRQSLGQGLEFLIYFQGNSAPDKSGLPSDRFSAERTGGSVSTLTIQRTQQEDSAVYLCASRASDTQYFGPGTRLTVL.

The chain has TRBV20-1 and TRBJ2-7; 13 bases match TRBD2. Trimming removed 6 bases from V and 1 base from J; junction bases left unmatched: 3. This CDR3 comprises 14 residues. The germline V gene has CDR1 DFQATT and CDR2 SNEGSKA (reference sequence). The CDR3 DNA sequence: TGCAGTGCACAGGGACTAGCGGGATCCTACGAGCAGTACTTC. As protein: CSAQGLAGSYEQYF.

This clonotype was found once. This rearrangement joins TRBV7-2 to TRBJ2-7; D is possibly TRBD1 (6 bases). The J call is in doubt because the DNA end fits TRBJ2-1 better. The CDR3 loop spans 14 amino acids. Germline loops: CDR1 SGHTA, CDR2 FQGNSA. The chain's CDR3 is CASSLEVTGYEQFF. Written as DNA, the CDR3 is TGTGCCAGCAGCTTAGAAGTGACAGGTTACGAGCAGTTCTTC.

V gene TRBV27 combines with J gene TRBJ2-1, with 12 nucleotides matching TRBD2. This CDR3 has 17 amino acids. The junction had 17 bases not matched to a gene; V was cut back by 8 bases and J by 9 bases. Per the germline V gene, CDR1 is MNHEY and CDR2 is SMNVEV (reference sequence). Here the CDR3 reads CASLRLAGVGRGGEQFF. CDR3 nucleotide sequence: TGTGCCAGCCTAAGACTAGCGGGAGTTGGGCGGGGGGGTGAGCAGTTCTTC.

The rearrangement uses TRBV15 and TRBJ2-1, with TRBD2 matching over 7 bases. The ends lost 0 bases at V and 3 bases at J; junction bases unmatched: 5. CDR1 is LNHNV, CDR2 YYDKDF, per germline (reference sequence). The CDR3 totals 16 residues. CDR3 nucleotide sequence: TGTGCCACCAGCAGAGATGGGGGGGAGTACTACAATGAGCAGTTCTTC. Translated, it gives CATSRDGGEYYNEQFF. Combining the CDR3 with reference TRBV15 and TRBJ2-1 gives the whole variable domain DAMVIQNPRYQVTQFGKPVTLSCSQTLNHNVMYWYQQKSSQAPKLLFHYYDKDFNNEADTPDNFQSRRPNTSFCFLDIRSPGLGDTAMYLCATSRDGGEYYNEQFFGPGTRLTVL.

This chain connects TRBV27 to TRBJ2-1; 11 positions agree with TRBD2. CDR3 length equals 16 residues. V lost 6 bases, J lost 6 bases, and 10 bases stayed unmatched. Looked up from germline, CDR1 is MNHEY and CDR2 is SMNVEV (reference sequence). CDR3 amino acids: CASSTLAGGGSNEQFF. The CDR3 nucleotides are TGTGCCAGCAGCACGCTAGCGGGAGGCGGGTCCAATGAGCAGTTCTTC.

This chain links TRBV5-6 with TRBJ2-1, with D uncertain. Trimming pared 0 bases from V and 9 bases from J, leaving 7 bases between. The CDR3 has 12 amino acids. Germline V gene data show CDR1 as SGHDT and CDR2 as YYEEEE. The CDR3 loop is CASSLERVEQFF. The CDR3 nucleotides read TGTGCCAGCAGCTTGGAGCGAGTTGAGCAGTTCTTC. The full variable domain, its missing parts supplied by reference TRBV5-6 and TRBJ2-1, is DAGVTQSPTHLIKTRGQQVTLRCSPKSGHDTVSWYQQALGQGPQFIFQYYEEEERQRGNFPDRFSGHQFPNYSSELNVNALLLGDSALYLCASSLERVEQFFGPGTRLTVL.

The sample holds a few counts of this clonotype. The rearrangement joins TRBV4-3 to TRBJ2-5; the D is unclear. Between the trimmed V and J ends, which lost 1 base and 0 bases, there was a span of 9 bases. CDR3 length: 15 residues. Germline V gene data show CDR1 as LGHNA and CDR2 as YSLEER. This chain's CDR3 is CASSQGTVYQETQYF. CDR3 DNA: TGCGCCAGCAGCCAAGGGACCGTGTACCAAGAGACCCAGTACTTC.

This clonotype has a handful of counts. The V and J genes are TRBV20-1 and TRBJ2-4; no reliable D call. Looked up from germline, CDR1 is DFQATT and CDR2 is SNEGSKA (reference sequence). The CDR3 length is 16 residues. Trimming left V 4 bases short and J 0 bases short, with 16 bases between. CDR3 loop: CSATSPGRLAKNIQYF. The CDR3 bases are TGCAGTGCTACATCCCCGGGCCGCCTAGCCAAAAACATTCAGTACTTC.

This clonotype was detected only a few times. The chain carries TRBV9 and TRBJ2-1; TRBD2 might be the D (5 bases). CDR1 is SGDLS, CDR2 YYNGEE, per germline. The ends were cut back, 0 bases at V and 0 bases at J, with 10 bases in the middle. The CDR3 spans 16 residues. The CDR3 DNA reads TGTGCCAGCAGCGTAGACCCGGGGAGCTCCTACAATGAGCAGTTCTTC. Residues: CASSVDPGSSYNEQFF.

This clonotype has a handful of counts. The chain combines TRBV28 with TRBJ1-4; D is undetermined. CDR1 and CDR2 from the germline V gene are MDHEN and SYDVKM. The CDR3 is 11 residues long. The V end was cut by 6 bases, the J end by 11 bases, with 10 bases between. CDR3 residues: CASRLGYKLFF. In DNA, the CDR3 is TGTGCCAGCAGATTAGGATATAAACTGTTTTTT.

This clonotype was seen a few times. As DNA, the CDR3 is TGCAGTGCTAGAGATCTAACAGGGGGAGTCACTGAAGCTTTCTTT. It encodes CSARDLTGGVTEAFF. The gene calls are TRBV20-1 and TRBJ1-1; 8 nucleotides line up with TRBD1. CDR1 and CDR2 from the germline V gene are DFQATT and SNEGSKA (reference sequence). The CDR3 is 15 amino acids. V gave up 0 bases and J gave up 4 bases; unmatched junction bases: 7.